The sequence of this T cell receptor (beta chain) was determined in a study of glioma-infiltrating T cells. At the level of the study: Glioblastomas were WHO grade IV, sampled at first diagnosis; low-grade were grade II. Glioma patients had dexamethasone for six or fewer days before surgery.

At least ten counts were recorded for this clonotype. The CDR3 loop spans 16 amino acids. V was pared by 2 bases and J by 7 bases, with 20 bases between. The germline V gene encodes CDR1 MNHEY and CDR2 SVGAGI. The iRepertoire nested amplicon-rescue multiplex PCR amplified TCR alpha and beta CDR3s from RNA. Tissue mRNA or PBMC total RNA, roughly 85-450 ng, went into one-step reverse transcription and amplification. MiXCR, run by TCRdb on the multiplex PCR reads, gives a single entry per CDR3 protein. This sample has approximately 400,000 distinct CDR3 sequences, with 41% found just once. This sequence was found in a human donor with low-grade glioma or glioblastoma, undergoing nonglioma brain surgery, or in good health (not recorded which). The J gene is TRBJ2-5, the V gene TRBV6-5, with D maybe TRBD2 (5 bases). Input material: glioma tissue, nonneoplastic brain tissue, or PBMCs (not recorded which). CDR3 nucleotides: TGTGCCAGCAGTTACAGTATCGTCGGACTGGAAACGACCCAGTACTTC. Protein sequence: CASSYSIVGLETTQYF.